Listed here are 3 T cell receptor beta chains from one sample, sequenced in a study of blood T cells in healthy people across ages. PCR was performed a second time for roughly 7 to 11 cycles using a sample-barcoded 5' primer and a J-beta primer mix. TCRdb analysed the 5' RACE reads with MiXCR anew, one entry per CDR3 protein. Altogether hundreds of thousands of distinct CDR3 sequences are present, around 43% being singletons, with the ten largest covering roughly 30%. What was sequenced was blood. Receptors originate from a man of 80 years or more in good health.

The chain recombines TRBV6-5 with TRBJ2-3; tentatively, D is TRBD2 (5 bases). Between the trimmed V and J ends, which lost 8 bases and 3 bases, there was a span of 15 bases. The CDR3 has 14 amino acids. CDR1 MNHEY and CDR2 SVGAGI come from the germline V gene. The CDR3 reads CASHDRRRTDTQYF. As DNA, the CDR3 is TGTGCCAGCCACGATCGGAGGAGGACAGATACGCAGTATTTT.

This rearrangement joins TRBV6-1 to TRBJ1-1; D is uncertain. The germline CDR1 and CDR2 sequences are MNHNS and SASEGT. The CDR3 spans 15 residues. V lost 1 base and J lost 1, with 10 bases in between. In DNA form, the CDR3 reads TGTGCCAGCAGTGAAGAGCGGGGTACGAACACTGAAGCTTTCTTT. Residues: CASSEERGTNTEAFF.

The chain joins TRBV5-1 to TRBJ2-1; TRBD1 might be the D (6 bases). Germline values: CDR1 SGHRS, CDR2 YFSETQ. Trimming left V 0 bases short and J 9 bases short, with 13 bases between. This CDR3 comprises 14 residues. In DNA form, the CDR3 reads TGCGCCAGCAGCTTGGTTACAGGGTCGGCTGAGCAGTTCTTC. It encodes CASSLVTGSAEQFF.